This TCR beta chain was obtained from a study of cytomegalovirus exposure and HLA in healthy donors. Study-wide results and caveats: Roughly uniform depth of sequencing across donors was assumed in presence/absence analyses. Researchers catalogued 150 or so TCR beta chains as cytomegalovirus-associated.

The germline CDR1 and CDR2 sequences are MNHNS and SASEGT. There are 15 residues in the CDR3. Germline trimming cut 0 bases from V and 7 bases from J; bases unmatched to any gene: 7. PCR used 60 Vbeta primers and 13 Jbeta primers. Produced via immunoSEQ multiplex PCR; TCRdb's table is partial and in-frame only. This sample has 150,000 or so clones, with around 80% found just once. Remarks on this clone: Its target is unknown.

Sequenced sample: PBMCs. The source is a woman in her forties in good health and CMV-seronegative. The V gene is TRBV6-1, the J gene TRBJ1-2; 8 bases match TRBD1. CDR3 nucleotides: TGTGCCAGCAGTGAAGCCGGTACAGGGGGAGGTGGCTACACCTTC. Its protein product is CASSEAGTGGGGYTF.